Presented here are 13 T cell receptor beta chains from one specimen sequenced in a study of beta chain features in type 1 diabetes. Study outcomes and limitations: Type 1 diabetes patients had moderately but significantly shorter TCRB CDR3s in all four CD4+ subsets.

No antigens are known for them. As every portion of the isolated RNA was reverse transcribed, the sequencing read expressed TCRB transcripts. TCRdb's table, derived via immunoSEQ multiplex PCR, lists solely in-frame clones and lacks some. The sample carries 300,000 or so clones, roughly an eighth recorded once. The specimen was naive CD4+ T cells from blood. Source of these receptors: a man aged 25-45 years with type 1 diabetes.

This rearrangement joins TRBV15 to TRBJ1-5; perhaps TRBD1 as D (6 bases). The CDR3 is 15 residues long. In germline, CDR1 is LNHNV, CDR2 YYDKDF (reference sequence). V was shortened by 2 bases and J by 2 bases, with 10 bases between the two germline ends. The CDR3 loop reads CATSRMDRRNQPQHF. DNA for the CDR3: TGTGCCACCAGCAGAATGGACAGACGCAATCAGCCCCAGCATTTT.

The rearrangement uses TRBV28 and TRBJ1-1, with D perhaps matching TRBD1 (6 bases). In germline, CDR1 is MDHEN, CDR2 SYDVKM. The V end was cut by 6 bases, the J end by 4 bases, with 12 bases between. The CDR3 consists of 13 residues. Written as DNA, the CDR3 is TGTGCCAGCAGAAGTGGACAGATCACTGAAGCTTTCTTT. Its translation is CASRSGQITEAFF.

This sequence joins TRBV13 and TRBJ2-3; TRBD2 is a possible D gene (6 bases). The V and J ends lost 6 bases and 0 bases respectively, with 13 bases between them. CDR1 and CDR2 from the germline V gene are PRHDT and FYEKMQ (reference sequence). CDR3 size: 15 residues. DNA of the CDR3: TGTGCCAGCAGACGCGGGACGTCTAGCACAGATACGCAGTATTTT. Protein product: CASRRGTSSTDTQYF.

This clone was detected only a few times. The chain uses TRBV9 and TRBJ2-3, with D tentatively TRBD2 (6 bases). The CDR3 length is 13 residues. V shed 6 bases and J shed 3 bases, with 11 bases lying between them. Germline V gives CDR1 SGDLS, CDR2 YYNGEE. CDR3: CASTEGRTDTQYF. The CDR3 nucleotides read TGTGCCAGCACGGAAGGGAGGACAGATACGCAGTATTTT.

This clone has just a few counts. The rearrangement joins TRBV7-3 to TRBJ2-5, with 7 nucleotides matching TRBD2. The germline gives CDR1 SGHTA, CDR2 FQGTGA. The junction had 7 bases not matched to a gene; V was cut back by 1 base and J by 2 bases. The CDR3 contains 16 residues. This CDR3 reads CASSLMAGAGQETQYF. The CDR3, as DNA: TGTGCCAGCAGCTTAATGGCGGGAGCGGGACAAGAGACCCAGTACTTC.

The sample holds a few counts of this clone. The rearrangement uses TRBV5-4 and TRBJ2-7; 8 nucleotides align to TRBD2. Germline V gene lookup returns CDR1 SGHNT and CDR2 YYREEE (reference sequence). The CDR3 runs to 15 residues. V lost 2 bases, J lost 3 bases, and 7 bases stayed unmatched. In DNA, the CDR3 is TGTGCCAGCAGCTTACCGGGACTAGAGGGCTACGAGCAGTACTTC. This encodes CASSLPGLEGYEQYF.

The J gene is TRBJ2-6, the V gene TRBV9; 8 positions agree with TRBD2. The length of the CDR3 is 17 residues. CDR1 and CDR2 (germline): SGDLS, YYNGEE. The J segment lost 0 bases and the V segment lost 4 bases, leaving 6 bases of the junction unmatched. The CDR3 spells CASSKREGGSGANVLTF. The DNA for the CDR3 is TGTGCCAGCAGCAAACGGGAGGGAGGCTCTGGGGCCAACGTCCTGACTTTC.

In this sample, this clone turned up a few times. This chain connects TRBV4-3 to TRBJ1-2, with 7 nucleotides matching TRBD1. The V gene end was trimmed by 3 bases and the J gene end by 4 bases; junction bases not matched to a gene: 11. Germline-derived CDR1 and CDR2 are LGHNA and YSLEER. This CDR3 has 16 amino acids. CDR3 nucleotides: TGCGCCAGCAGCCATGGGGACAGCTTCCTGCCCTATGGCTACACCTTC. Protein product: CASSHGDSFLPYGYTF.

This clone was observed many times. DNA of the CDR3: TGCAGCGTTGGCAGGGGTGCCGGGGAGCTGTTTTTT. Translating it yields CSVGRGAGELFF. The chain is built from TRBV29-1 and TRBJ2-2, with D possibly matching TRBD1 (6 bases). The CDR3 runs 12 residues. The V end was cut by 4 bases, the J end by 6 bases, with 9 bases between. The germline V gene has CDR1 SQVTM and CDR2 ANQGSEA.

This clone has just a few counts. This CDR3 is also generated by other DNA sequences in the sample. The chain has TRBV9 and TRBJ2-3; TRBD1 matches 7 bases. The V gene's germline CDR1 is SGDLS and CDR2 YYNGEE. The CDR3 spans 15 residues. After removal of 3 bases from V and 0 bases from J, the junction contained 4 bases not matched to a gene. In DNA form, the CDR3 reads TGTGCCAGCAGCGCCAGACAGGGAAGCACAGATACGCAGTATTTT. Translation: CASSARQGSTDTQYF.

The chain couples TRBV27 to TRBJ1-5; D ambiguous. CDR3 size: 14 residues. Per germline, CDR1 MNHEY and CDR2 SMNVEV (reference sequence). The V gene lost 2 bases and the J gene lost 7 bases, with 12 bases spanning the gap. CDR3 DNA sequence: TGTGCCAGCAGTTTAGTGTCGGGGTCCCAGCCCCAGCATTTT. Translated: CASSLVSGSQPQHF.

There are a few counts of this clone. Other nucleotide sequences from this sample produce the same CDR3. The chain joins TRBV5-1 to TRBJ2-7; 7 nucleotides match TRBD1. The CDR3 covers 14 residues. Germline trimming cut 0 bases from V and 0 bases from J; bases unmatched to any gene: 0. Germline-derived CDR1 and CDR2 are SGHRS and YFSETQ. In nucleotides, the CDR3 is TGCGCCAGCAGCTTGGCAGGGGGCTCCTACGAGCAGTACTTC. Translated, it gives CASSLAGGSYEQYF.

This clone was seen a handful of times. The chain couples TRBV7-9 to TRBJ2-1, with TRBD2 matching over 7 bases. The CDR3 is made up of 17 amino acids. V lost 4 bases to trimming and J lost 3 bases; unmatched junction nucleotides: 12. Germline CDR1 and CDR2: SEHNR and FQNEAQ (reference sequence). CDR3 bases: TGTGCCAGCAGCTCCATGCGGTCTAGCGGCAACTACAATGAGCAGTTCTTC. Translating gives CASSSMRSSGNYNEQFF. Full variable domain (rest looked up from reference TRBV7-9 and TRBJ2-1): DTGVSQNPRHKITKRGQNVTFRCDPISEHNRLYWYRQTLGQGPEFLTYFQNEAQLEKSRLLSDRFSAERPKGSFSTLEIQRTEQGDSAMYLCASSSMRSSGNYNEQFFGPGTRLTVL.